This paragraph covers one TCR beta chain sequence. This record belongs to a study of immune characteristics of hereditary and idiopathic chronic pancreatitis. There are 16 residues in the CDR3. CDR1 and CDR2 (germline): SGHTA, FQGNSA. Trimming took off 1 base at V and 0 bases at J, with 10 bases between the two ends. The table came from immunoSEQ multiplex PCR; TCRdb's copy has only in-frame clones and leaves some out. The sample includes approximately 1,600 clones, more than 65% of them seen just once. Patients having total pancreatectomy with islet autotransplantation provided the chronic pancreatitis pancreas tissue. Genomic DNA was extracted directly from bulk pancreas tissue without T cell sorting.

Sample: pancreas tissue with hereditary chronic pancreatitis. The chain recombines TRBV7-2 with TRBJ1-3; D call uncertain. This clonotype originated in a human donor with chronic pancreatitis. Here the CDR3 DNA reads TGTGCCAGCAGCTTAGTTTTAACGAACTCTGGAAACACCATATATTTT. Protein product: CASSLVLTNSGNTIYF. The full variable domain, its missing parts supplied by reference TRBV7-2 and TRBJ1-3, is GAGVSQSPSNKVTEKGKDVELRCDPISGHTALYWYRQSLGQGLEFLIYFQGNSAPDKSGLPSDRFSAERTGGSVSTLTIQRTQQEDSAVYLCASSLVLTNSGNTIYFGEGSWLTVV.